This T cell receptor beta chain appears in the sequencing data of a study of blood T cell repertoires in COVID-19. In the study overall: Italy, Spain and the United States were the sources of the convalescent and acute COVID-19 samples. In each case, the material was cDNA or gDNA derived from T cells, B-cell-depleted T cells, or PBMCs.

Source study methods: Nucleated cell number was recorded as an estimate derived from reference gene primer amplification. Assay: immunoSEQ multiplex PCR; the TCRdb copy retains only in-frame clones and omits some. Clonal size and the V and J genes are those of that table, whereas D and trimming came from the DNA. This table has more than 100,000 clones, almost 85% appearing once. Sequencing used peripheral blood. The origin of this receptor is a man aged 55-75 years with acute or convalescent COVID-19.

The CDR3 here is CASSPRVNTGELFF. The CDR3 nucleotides are TGTGCCAGCTCACCACGTGTAAACACCGGGGAGCTGTTTTTT. This sequence joins TRBV18 and TRBJ2-2, with D unclear. This CDR3 is built from 14 residues. Germline V lookup: CDR1 KGHSH, CDR2 LQKENI. Trimming cost V 1 base and J 2 bases, with 5 bases left between them. The full variable domain, completed using reference TRBV18 and TRBJ2-2, is NAGVMQNPRHLVRRRGQEARLRCSPMKGHSHVYWYRQLPEEGLKFMVYLQKENIIDESGMPKERFSAEFPKEGPSILRIQQVVRGDSAAYFCASSPRVNTGELFFGEGSRLTVL.